These T cell receptor beta chains were read from a single sample in a study of blood T cell repertoires in COVID-19. The data were produced by immunoSEQ multiplex PCR, yet TCRdb's version contains in-frame clones alone and is incomplete. The data show about 300,000 clones, 86% seen once. The sequenced material came from PBMCs or T cells enriched from blood (not recorded which). Receptor source: a man aged 25-40 years who had recovered from COVID-19. The CDR3 runs from the conserved cysteine through the conserved F or W. D genes are given only for firm matches. Clone size appears in some rows only: once, few, many, or a class for an expanded clone.

.	TRBV20-1	.	TRBJ2-1	TGCAGTGCTAGTACCGCGGGGTACAATGAGCAGTTCTTC	CSASTAGYNEQFF
TRBD2	TRBV4-1	.	TRBJ2-7	TGCGCCAGCAGCCAGGGTGTGCTAGCGGGAGGCTACGAGCAGTACTTC	CASSQGVLAGGYEQYF
TRBD1	TRBV24-1	.	TRBJ2-1	TGTGCCACCAGTGACCCGCCGGGACAGGGGGGGTACAATGAGCAGTTCTTC	CATSDPPGQGGYNEQFF
.	TRBV6-1	.	TRBJ1-2	TGTGCCAGCAGTGAAGCCGGGGTTTACAATGGCTACACCTTC	CASSEAGVYNGYTF
.	TRBV21-1	once	TRBJ1-2	TGTGCCAGCAGACACACATTAAAAAAGGGGGCCTATGGCTACACCTTC	CASRHTLKKGAYGYTF
.	TRBV24-1	.	TRBJ1-2	TGTGCCACCAGCCGGCTACTGACTTCCAGCTATGGCTACACCTTC	CATSRLLTSSYGYTF
TRBD1	TRBV29-1	.	TRBJ2-1	TGCAGTGGGTCGGGGACAGGGCCCTACAATGAGCAGTTCTTC	CSGSGTGPYNEQFF
TRBD1	TRBV14	.	TRBJ1-1	TGTGCCAGCAGCCAAGTAGACAGGGGAGGGACTGAAGCTTTCTTT	CASSQVDRGGTEAFF
TRBD2	TRBV6-1	many	TRBJ2-3	TGTGCCAGCAGTGAAGGTAGTAGCGGGAGTGATACGCAGTATTTT	CASSEGSSGSDTQYF
.	TRBV27	.	TRBJ2-1	TGTGCCAGCAGACCCGCCGCGTCTCGAAAAACCTACAATGAGCAGTTCTTC	CASRPAASRKTYNEQFF
.	TRBV11-2	.	TRBJ1-2	TGTGCCAGCTCGAGGAGTAACTATGGCTACACCTTC	CASSRSNYGYTF
.	TRBV9	.	TRBJ2-2	TGTGCCAGCAGCGTTGAGTCAGGCGCGAACACCGGGGAGCTGTTTTTT	CASSVESGANTGELFF
.	TRBV6-5	once	TRBJ1-6	TGTGCCAGCAGTTACGTCGGACTGGGGAATTCACCCCTCCACTTT	CASSYVGLGNSPLHF
TRBD1	TRBV28	.	TRBJ2-7	TGTGCCAGCAGCTCAATAGGGACAGGTAACGAGCAGTACTTC	CASSSIGTGNEQYF